A single T cell receptor (beta chain) is shown here with its context. What it binds is unknown. The data derive from a study of CD8 T cells in ankylosing spondylitis. Notes on the study in general: Blood from ankylosing spondylitis patients appeared to carry a characteristic roughly eight-variant TCR beta motif.

Generation of TCR beta libraries employed quantitative 5'-RACE incorporating molecular barcodes. MiXCR was run by TCRdb on the 5' RACE reads, yielding one entry per CDR3 protein. The table lists roughly 670,000 distinct CDR3 sequences, around a fifth of them singletons. The CDR3 extends over 14 amino acids. V dropped 4 bases and J dropped 5 bases, with 13 bases sitting between them. Germline CDR1 is SGHNT and CDR2 is YENEEA. This TCR was recovered from a male donor with ankylosing spondylitis. The J gene is TRBJ2-3, the V gene TRBV11-3; D possibly matches TRBD1 or TRBD2 (6 bases each). The sequencing input was blood, either unsorted or a sorted T cell fraction (not recorded which). CDR3 protein: CASSYGGGGDTQYF. The DNA of the CDR3 is TGTGCCAGCAGCTATGGAGGGGGTGGAGATACGCAGTATTTT.